The rows below give T cell receptor beta chains drawn from one sample of a study of vaccination and CD4 T cells after COVID-19. TCRdb analysed the PCR reads with MiXCR anew, one entry per CDR3 protein. This sample yields 12,000 to 15,000 distinct CDR3 sequences, of which 53% are seen a single time; 10% belongs to the top ten. These receptors' targets are unknown. The sample in question was CD4+ T cells from blood, cultured in vitro, obtained before SARS-CoV-2 vaccination. Receptor source: a human donor who had recovered from COVID-19. Each CDR3 is given with its conserved first and last residue. D genes are given only for firm matches. Only part of the rows carry a size: once, few, many, or a class if the clone is expanded.

NA	TRBV12-2	NA	TRBJ2-7	CASRLPQAGGWYEQYF	TGTGCAAGTCGCTTACCCCAAGCGGGAGGGTGGTACGAGCAGTACTTC
NA	TRBV7-3	NA	TRBJ2-3	CASWAPTSTDTQYF	TGTGCCAGCTGGGCCCCGACAAGCACAGATACGCAGTATTTT
few	TRBV6-2/TRBV6-3	TRBD2	TRBJ2-5	CASRLAGVETQYF	TGTGCCAGCAGGCTAGCGGGAGTAGAGACCCAGTACTTC
once	TRBV7-8	TRBD1	TRBJ2-3	CASSLGTGITDTQYF	TGTGCCAGCAGCTTAGGGACAGGGATCACAGATACGCAGTATTTT
NA	TRBV15	NA	TRBJ1-6	CATSRDPGSPLHF	TGTGCCACCAGCAGAGATCCGGGGTCACCCCTCCACTTT
NA	TRBV20-1	TRBD2	TRBJ2-7	CSAASGAYEQYF	TGCAGTGCGGCTAGCGGAGCCTACGAGCAGTACTTC
NA	TRBV28	NA	TRBJ2-2	CASSPRQVLNTGELFF	TGTGCCAGCAGTCCTAGACAGGTCCTGAACACCGGGGAGCTGTTTTTT
few	TRBV6-1	TRBD1	TRBJ2-5	CASSQFDRAGETQYF	TGTGCCAGCAGTCAATTTGACAGGGCTGGGGAGACCCAGTACTTC
NA	TRBV7-2	NA	TRBJ2-5	CASSIASTQETQYF	TGTGCCAGCAGCATAGCCAGCACGCAAGAGACCCAGTACTTC
few	TRBV6-5	NA	TRBJ1-2	CASSSPPRGYTF	TGTGCCAGCAGTTCTCCTCCGCGAGGCTACACCTTC
NA	TRBV4-1	NA	TRBJ2-3	CASSQGVLSSTDTQYF	TGCGCCAGCAGCCAGGGGGTTCTCTCAAGCACAGATACGCAGTATTTT
few	TRBV30	NA	TRBJ1-6	CAWSRDLTYSALHF	TGTGCCTGGAGTCGGGACCTGACATACTCAGCCCTCCACTTT
NA	TRBV5-4	TRBD2	TRBJ2-5	CASSPAGVGETQYF	TGTGCCAGCAGCCCGGCGGGGGTAGGGGAGACCCAGTACTTC
NA	TRBV4-3	NA	TRBJ2-3	CASSEQGGFGTDTQYF	TGCGCCAGCAGTGAACAGGGGGGGTTTGGCACAGATACGCAGTATTTT
NA	TRBV11-2	NA	TRBJ2-5	CASSLAETQYF	TGTGCCAGCAGCTTAGCAGAGACCCAGTACTTC
NA	TRBV24-1	NA	TRBJ1-2	CATSDWNKGGYTF	TGTGCCACCAGTGATTGGAACAAGGGCGGCTACACCTTC
NA	TRBV7-3	NA	TRBJ1-6	CASSRGAESPLHF	TGTGCCAGCAGCCGGGGCGCGGAATCACCCCTCCACTTT
NA	TRBV6-1	TRBD2	TRBJ2-3	CASRSTSGRPDTQYF	TGTGCCAGCAGGTCTACTAGCGGGAGACCGGATACGCAGTATTTT
few	TRBV24-1	NA	TRBJ2-1	CARYTRRVNEQFF	TGTGCCCGTTACACCCGGCGGGTCAATGAGCAGTTCTTC
NA	TRBV20-1	TRBD2	TRBJ2-4	CSASAAGGRRGDIQYF	TGCAGTGCTAGCGCAGCGGGAGGGCGAAGGGGGGACATTCAGTACTTC
NA	TRBV27	TRBD1	TRBJ2-1	CASSWGDRYNEQFF	TGTGCCAGCAGTTGGGGGGACAGGTACAATGAGCAGTTCTTC
NA	TRBV20-1	TRBD1	TRBJ1-2	CSAKKVTGTDGYTF	TGCAGTGCGAAAAAAGTGACCGGGACAGATGGCTACACCTTC
NA	TRBV30	TRBD2	TRBJ2-3	CAWSDSGGSYTDTQYF	TGTGCCTGGAGTGATAGCGGGGGTTCTTACACAGATACGCAGTATTTT
NA	TRBV28	TRBD1	TRBJ1-5	CASKTGGSQPQHF	TGTGCCAGCAAAACAGGGGGCAGTCAGCCCCAGCATTTT
NA	TRBV19	NA	TRBJ1-2	CATSPINEGLGYTF	TGTGCCACGTCACCAATCAATGAGGGCCTTGGCTACACCTTC
NA	TRBV2	TRBD1	TRBJ1-5	CASSETGGRRNQPQHF	TGTGCCAGCAGTGAAACAGGGGGCCGTCGCAATCAGCCCCAGCATTTT
NA	TRBV20-1	NA	TRBJ2-3	CSARDGLAGRTDTQYF	TGCAGTGCTAGAGATGGACTTGCGGGGCGCACAGATACGCAGTATTTT
few	TRBV6-5	TRBD2	TRBJ2-7	CASSYATSGRAIGEQYF	TGTGCCAGCAGTTACGCTACTAGCGGGAGGGCCATCGGCGAGCAGTACTTC
NA	TRBV20-1	NA	TRBJ1-5	CSARDKGVRQPQHF	TGCAGTGCTAGAGATAAGGGGGTACGGCAGCCCCAGCATTTT
NA	TRBV7-2	NA	TRBJ1-5	CASSWQGAIGQPQHF	TGTGCCAGCAGCTGGCAGGGTGCCATTGGCCAGCCCCAGCATTTT
medium-sized	TRBV20-1	TRBD1	TRBJ2-7	CSAPGTAPPGLEQYF	TGCAGTGCCCCCGGGACAGCGCCTCCCGGTTTAGAGCAGTACTTC
few	TRBV20-1	TRBD2	TRBJ2-1	CSASGSREGYNEQFF	TGCAGTGCTAGTGGTTCGCGGGAGGGATACAATGAGCAGTTCTTC
NA	TRBV7-9	NA	TRBJ2-7	CASALGGYSYEQYF	TGTGCCAGCGCCCTAGGAGGTTACTCCTACGAGCAGTACTTC
NA	TRBV20-1	NA	TRBJ1-1	CSAGFPWRDTEAFF	TGCAGTGCTGGGTTCCCCTGGAGGGACACTGAAGCTTTCTTT
NA	TRBV5-4	TRBD2	TRBJ2-7	CASSAGLAGSYEQYF	TGTGCCAGCAGCGCTGGACTAGCGGGATCCTACGAGCAGTACTTC
NA	TRBV4-2	NA	TRBJ1-2	CASSRSPGTVSRGYTF	TGTGCCAGCAGCCGAAGTCCGGGAACAGTCTCGCGAGGCTACACCTTC
few	TRBV7-8	TRBD1	TRBJ1-5	CASSLGQALNQPQHF	TGTGCCAGCAGCCTCGGACAGGCTCTAAATCAGCCCCAGCATTTT
NA	TRBV20-1	NA	TRBJ2-7	CSAPSTYEQYF	TGCAGTGCACCTTCCACCTACGAGCAGTACTTC
NA	TRBV2	TRBD2	TRBJ2-7	CASSREAPYEQYF	TGTGCCAGCAGTCGGGAGGCCCCCTACGAGCAGTACTTC
NA	TRBV6-1	NA	TRBJ2-2	CASKGSTGTGELFF	TGTGCCAGCAAAGGTAGCACGGGAACCGGGGAGCTGTTTTTT
NA	TRBV7-2	NA	TRBJ1-6	CASSLVYRQAFNSPLHF	TGTGCCAGCAGCTTAGTCTATAGGCAGGCATTTAATTCACCCCTCCACTTT
NA	TRBV2	TRBD2	TRBJ2-3	CASSKTSGRATLRDTQYF	TGTGCCAGCAGTAAGACTAGCGGGAGGGCGACCCTTCGAGATACGCAGTATTTT
few	TRBV20-1	TRBD2	TRBJ2-5	CSAQGGGSQQETQYF	TGCAGTGCTCAAGGCGGCGGGAGTCAGCAAGAGACCCAGTACTTC
NA	TRBV28	NA	TRBJ1-5	CASTDVSPQHF	TGTGCCAGCACCGACGTATCGCCCCAGCATTTT
NA	TRBV5-1	NA	TRBJ1-6	CASSLAPGEAYNSPLHF	TGCGCCAGCAGCTTGGCTCCAGGGGAGGCCTATAATTCACCCCTCCACTTT
few	TRBV7-2	NA	TRBJ1-1	CASSTNRAGLTEAFF	TGTGCCAGCAGCACCAATAGAGCGGGGCTCACTGAAGCTTTCTTT
few	TRBV20-1	NA	TRBJ2-7	CSARTPTEQYF	TGCAGTGCCCGGACTCCCACCGAGCAGTACTTC
NA	TRBV10-3	NA	TRBJ1-5	CAIRGLNQPQHF	TGTGCCATCAGGGGGCTCAATCAGCCCCAGCATTTT
NA	TRBV15	NA	TRBJ2-7	CATSRDPRRTYEQYF	TGTGCCACCAGCAGAGATCCCCGAAGAACCTACGAGCAGTACTTC
NA	TRBV27	NA	TRBJ1-5	CASSLEGGWPQHF	TGTGCCAGCAGTTTAGAGGGAGGTTGGCCCCAGCATTTT
NA	TRBV6-5	TRBD1	TRBJ1-5	CASSSRDRGQPQHF	TGTGCCAGCAGTTCCCGGGACAGAGGGCAGCCCCAGCATTTT
few	TRBV20-1	TRBD2	TRBJ2-1	CSARLAGVHEQFF	TGCAGTGCTAGACTAGCGGGAGTCCATGAGCAGTTCTTC
NA	TRBV7-9	TRBD1	TRBJ2-1	CASSLGQVYNEQFF	TGTGCCAGCAGCTTGGGACAGGTTTACAATGAGCAGTTCTTC
NA	TRBV11-2	NA	TRBJ1-6	CASSLGTRASSYNSPLHF	TGTGCCAGCAGCTTAGGGACCAGGGCCAGCTCCTATAATTCACCCCTCCACTTT
once	TRBV20-1	NA	TRBJ2-6	CSARDMGRLSGANVLTF	TGCAGTGCTAGAGATATGGGAAGGCTCTCTGGGGCCAACGTCCTGACTTTC